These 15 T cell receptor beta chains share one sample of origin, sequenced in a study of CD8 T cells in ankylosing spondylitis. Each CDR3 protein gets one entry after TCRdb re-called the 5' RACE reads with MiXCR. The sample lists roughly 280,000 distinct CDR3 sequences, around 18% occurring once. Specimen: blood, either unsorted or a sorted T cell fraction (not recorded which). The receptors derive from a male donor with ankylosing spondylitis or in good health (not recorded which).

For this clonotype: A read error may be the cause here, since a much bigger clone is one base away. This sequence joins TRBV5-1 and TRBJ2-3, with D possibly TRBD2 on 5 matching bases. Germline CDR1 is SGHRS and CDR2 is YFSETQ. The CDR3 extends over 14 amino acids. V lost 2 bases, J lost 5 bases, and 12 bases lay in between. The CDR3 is CASSLRGFQDTQYF. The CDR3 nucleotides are TGCGCCAGCAGCTTACGGGGATTTCAAGATACGCAGTATTTT. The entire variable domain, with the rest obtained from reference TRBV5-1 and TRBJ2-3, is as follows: KAGVTQTPRYLIKTRGQQVTLSCSPISGHRSVSWYQQTPGQGLQFLFEYFSETQRNKGNFPGRFSGRQFSNSRSEMNVSTLELGDSALYLCASSLRGFQDTQYFGPGTRLTVL.

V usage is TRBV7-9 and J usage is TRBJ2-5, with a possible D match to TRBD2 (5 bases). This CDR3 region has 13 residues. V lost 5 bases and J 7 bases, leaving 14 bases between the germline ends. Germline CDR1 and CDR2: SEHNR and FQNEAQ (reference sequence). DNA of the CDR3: TGTGCCAGCAGCCCGAGGACTGGCGGGACCCAGTACTTC. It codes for CASSPRTGGTQYF. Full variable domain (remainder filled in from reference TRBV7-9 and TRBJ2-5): DTGVSQNPRHKITKRGQNVTFRCDPISEHNRLYWYRQTLGQGPEFLTYFQNEAQLEKSRLLSDRFSAERPKGSFSTLEIQRTEQGDSAMYLCASSPRTGGTQYFGPGTRLLVL.

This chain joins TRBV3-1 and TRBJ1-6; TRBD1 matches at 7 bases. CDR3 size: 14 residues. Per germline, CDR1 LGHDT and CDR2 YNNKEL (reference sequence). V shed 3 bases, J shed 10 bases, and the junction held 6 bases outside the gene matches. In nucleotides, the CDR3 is TGTGCCAGCAGCCAGGGACAGTCTGGGTCACCCCTCCACTTT. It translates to CASSQGQSGSPLHF.

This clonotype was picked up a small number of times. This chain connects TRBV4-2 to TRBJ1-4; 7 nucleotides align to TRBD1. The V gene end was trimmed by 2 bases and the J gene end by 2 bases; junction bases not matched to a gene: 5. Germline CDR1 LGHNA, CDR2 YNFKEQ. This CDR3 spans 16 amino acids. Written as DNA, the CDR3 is TGTGCCAGCAGCCAATCCACAGGGGACACTAATGAAAAACTGTTTTTT. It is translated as CASSQSTGDTNEKLFF.

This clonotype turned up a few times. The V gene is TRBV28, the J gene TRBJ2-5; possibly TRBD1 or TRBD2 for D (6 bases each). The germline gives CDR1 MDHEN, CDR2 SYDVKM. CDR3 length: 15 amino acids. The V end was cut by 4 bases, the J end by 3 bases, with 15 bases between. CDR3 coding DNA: TGTGCCAGCAGTTCTCACAGTAGGGGGGAAGAGACCCAGTACTTC. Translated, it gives CASSSHSRGEETQYF.

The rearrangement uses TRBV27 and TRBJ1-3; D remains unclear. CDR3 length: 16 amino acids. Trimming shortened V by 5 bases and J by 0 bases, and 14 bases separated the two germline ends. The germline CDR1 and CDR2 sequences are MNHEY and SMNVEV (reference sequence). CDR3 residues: CASSLTQEHSGNTIYF. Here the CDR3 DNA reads TGTGCCAGCAGTCTAACCCAGGAGCACTCTGGAAACACCATATATTTT.

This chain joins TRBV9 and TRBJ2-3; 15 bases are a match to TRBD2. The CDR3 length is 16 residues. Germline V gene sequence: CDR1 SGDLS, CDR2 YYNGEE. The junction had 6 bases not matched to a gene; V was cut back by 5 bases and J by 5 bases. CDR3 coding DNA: TGTGCCAGCAGTGAAGGACTAGCGGGGGGGATAGATACGCAGTATTTT. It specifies CASSEGLAGGIDTQYF. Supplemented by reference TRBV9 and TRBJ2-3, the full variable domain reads DSGVTQTPKHLITATGQRVTLRCSPRSGDLSVYWYQQSLDQGLQFLIQYYNGEERAKGNILERFSAQQFPDLHSELNLSSLELGDSALYFCASSEGLAGGIDTQYFGPGTRLTVL.

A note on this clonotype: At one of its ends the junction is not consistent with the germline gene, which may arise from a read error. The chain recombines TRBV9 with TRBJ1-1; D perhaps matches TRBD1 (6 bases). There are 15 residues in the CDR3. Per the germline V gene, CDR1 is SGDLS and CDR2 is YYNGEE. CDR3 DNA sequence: TGTGCCAGCAGCCCCCAGGGGTTACTGAACACTGGAGCTTTCTTT. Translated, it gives CASSPQGLLNTGAFF.

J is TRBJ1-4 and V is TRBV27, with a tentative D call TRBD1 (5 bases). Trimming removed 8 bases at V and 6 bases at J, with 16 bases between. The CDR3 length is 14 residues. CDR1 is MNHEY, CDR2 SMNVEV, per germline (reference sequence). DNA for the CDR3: TGTGCCAGCGGGGGGGTCGGAGAGGATGAAAAACTGTTTTTT. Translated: CASGGVGEDEKLFF.

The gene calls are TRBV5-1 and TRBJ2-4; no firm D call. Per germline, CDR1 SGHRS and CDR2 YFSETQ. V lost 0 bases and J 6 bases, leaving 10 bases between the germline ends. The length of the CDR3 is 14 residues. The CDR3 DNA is TGCGCCAGCAGCTTGGGGCAGTCCAGAAACATTCAGTACTTC. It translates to CASSLGQSRNIQYF.

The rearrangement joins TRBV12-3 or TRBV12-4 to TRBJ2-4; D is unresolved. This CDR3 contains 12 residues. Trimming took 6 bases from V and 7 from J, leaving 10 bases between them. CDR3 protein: CASRTETNIQYF. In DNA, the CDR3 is TGTGCCAGCAGGACCGAGACTAACATTCAGTACTTC.

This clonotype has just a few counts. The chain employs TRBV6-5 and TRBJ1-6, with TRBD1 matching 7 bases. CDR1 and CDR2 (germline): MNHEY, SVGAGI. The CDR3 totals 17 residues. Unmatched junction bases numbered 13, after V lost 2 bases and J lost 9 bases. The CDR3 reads CASSYVVGATGPSPLHF. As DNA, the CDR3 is TGTGCCAGCAGTTACGTCGTGGGGGCGACAGGGCCTTCACCCCTCCACTTT.

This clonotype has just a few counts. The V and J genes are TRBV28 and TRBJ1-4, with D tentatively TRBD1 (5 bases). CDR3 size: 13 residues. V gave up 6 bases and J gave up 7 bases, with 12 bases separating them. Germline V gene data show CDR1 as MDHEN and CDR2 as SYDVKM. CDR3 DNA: TGTGCCAGCAGGGGGACGGTGGGTGAAAAACTGTTTTTT. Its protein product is CASRGTVGEKLFF.

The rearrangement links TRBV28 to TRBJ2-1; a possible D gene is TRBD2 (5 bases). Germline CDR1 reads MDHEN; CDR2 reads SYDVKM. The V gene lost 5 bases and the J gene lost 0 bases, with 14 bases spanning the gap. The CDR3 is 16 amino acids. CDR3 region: CASSRPVGSSYNEQFF. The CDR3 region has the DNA TGTGCCAGCAGTAGACCTGTGGGGAGCTCCTACAATGAGCAGTTCTTC.

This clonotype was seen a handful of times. CDR3 sequence: CASSTRTAAYEQYV. Written as DNA, the CDR3 is TGCGCCAGCAGCACCCGGACCGCAGCTTACGAGCAGTACGTC. This chain joins TRBV5-1 and TRBJ2-7; D unresolved. Trimming removed 4 bases from V and 4 bases from J, with 15 bases in between. The CDR3 loop spans 14 amino acids. From germline, CDR1 is SGHRS and CDR2 YFSETQ.